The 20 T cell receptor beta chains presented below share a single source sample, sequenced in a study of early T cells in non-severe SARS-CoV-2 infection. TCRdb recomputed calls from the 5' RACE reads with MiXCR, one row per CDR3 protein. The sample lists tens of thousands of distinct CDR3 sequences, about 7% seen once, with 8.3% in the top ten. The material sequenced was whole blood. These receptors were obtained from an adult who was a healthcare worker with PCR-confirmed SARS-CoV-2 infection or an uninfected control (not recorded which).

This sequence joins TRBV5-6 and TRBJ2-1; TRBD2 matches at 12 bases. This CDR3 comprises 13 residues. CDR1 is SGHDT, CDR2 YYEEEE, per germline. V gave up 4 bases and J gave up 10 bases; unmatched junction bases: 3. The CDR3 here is CASSTGLAGEQFF. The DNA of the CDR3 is TGTGCCAGCAGCACAGGACTAGCGGGGGAGCAGTTCTTC.

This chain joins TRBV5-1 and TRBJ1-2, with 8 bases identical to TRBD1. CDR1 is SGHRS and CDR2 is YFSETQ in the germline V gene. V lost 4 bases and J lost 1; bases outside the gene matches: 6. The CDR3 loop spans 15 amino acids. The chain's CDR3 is CASSPQTGDNYGYTF. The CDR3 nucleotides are TGCGCCAGCAGCCCACAGACAGGGGATAACTATGGCTACACCTTC.

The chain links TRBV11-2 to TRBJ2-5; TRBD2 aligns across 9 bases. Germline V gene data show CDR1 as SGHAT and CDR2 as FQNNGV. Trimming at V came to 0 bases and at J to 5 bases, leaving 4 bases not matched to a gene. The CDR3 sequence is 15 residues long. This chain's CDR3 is CASSLDLAGMETQYF. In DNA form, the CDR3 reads TGTGCCAGCAGCTTAGATCTAGCGGGGATGGAGACCCAGTACTTC.

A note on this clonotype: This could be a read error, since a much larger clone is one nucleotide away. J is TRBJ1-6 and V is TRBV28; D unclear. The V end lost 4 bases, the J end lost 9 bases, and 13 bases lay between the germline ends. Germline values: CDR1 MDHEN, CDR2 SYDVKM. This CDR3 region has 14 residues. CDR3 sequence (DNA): TGTGCCAGCAGTTCCCCGGGCCTTGGTTCACCCCTCCACTTT. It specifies CASSSPGLGSPLHF.

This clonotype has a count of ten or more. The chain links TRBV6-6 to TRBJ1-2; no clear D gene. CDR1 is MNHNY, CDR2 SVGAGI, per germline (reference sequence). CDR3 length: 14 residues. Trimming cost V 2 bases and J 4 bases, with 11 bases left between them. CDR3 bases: TGTGCCAGCAGTTACATGGAGAGGACCTATGGCTACACCTTC. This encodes CASSYMERTYGYTF.

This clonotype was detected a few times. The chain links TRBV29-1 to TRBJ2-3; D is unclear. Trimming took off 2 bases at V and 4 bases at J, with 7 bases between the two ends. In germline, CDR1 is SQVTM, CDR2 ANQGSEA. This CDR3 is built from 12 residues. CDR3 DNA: TGCAGCGTTGAATTCAAGTCAGATACGCAGTATTTT. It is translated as CSVEFKSDTQYF.

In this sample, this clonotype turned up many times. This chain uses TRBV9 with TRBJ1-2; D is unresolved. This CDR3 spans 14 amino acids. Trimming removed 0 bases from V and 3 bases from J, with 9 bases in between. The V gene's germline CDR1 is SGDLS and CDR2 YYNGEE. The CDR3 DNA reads TGTGCCAGCAGCGTAGGGATGACCTACTATGGCTACACCTTC. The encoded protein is CASSVGMTYYGYTF. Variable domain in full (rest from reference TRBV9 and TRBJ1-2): DSGVTQTPKHLITATGQRVTLRCSPRSGDLSVYWYQQSLDQGLQFLIQYYNGEERAKGNILERFSAQQFPDLHSELNLSSLELGDSALYFCASSVGMTYYGYTFGSGTRLTVV.

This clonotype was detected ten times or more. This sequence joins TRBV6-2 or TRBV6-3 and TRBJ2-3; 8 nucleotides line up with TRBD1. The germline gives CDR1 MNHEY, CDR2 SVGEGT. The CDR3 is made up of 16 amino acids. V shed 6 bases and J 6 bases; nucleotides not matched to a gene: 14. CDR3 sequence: CASSSPPGQAADTQYF. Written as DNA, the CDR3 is TGTGCCAGCAGCAGTCCCCCGGGACAGGCTGCCGATACGCAGTATTTT.

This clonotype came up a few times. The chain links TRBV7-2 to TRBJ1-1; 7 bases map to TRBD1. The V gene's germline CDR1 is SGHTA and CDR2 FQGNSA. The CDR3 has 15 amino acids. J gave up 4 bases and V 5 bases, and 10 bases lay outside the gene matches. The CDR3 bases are TGTGCCAGCAGCCCCGACAGGACAGGAGGCACTGAAGCTTTCTTT. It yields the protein CASSPDRTGGTEAFF.

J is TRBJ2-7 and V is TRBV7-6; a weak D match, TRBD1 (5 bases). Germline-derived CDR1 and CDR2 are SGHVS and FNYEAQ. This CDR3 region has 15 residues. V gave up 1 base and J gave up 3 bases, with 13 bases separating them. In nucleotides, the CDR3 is TGTGCCAGCAGCTTAGTTGCCCAGGGCGACTACGAGCAGTACTTC. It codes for CASSLVAQGDYEQYF.

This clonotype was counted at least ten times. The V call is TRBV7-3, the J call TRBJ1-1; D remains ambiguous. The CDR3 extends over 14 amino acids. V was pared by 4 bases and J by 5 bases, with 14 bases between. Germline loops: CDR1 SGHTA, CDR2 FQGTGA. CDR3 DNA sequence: TGTGCCAGCAGCTGGGCAGGTGGTCGGACTGAAGCTTTCTTT. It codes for CASSWAGGRTEAFF.

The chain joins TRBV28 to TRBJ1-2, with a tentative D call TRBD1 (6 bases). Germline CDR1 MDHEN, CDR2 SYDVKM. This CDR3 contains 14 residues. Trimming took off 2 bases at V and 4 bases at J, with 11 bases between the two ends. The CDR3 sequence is CASSLNDRIYGYTF. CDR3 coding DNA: TGTGCCAGCAGTTTAAATGACAGGATCTATGGCTACACCTTC.

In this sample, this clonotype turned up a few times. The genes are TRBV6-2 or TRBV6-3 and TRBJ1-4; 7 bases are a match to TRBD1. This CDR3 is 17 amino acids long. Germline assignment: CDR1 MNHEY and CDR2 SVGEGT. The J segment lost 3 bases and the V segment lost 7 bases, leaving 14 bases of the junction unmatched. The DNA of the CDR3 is TGTGCCAGCACCGACAGACAGGGAGGGGACGCTAATGAAAAACTGTTTTTT. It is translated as CASTDRQGGDANEKLFF.

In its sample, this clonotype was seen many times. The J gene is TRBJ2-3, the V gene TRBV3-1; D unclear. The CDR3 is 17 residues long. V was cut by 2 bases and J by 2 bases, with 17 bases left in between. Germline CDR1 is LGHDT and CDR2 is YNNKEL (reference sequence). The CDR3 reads CASSQSPRIPFTDTQYF. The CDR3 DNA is TGTGCCAGCAGCCAATCCCCGCGGATCCCTTTCACAGATACGCAGTATTTT.

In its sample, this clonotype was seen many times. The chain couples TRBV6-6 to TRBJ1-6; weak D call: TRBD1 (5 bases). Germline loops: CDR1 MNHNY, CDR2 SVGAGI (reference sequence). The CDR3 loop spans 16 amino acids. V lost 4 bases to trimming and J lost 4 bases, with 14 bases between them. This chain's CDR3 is CASSWEGPTYNSPLHF. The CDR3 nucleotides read TGTGCCAGCAGTTGGGAGGGACCGACTTATAATTCACCCCTCCACTTT.

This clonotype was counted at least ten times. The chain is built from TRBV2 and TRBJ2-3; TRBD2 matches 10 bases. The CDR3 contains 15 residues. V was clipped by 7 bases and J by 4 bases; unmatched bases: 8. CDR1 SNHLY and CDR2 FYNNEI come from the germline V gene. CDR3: CASTSGLAVSDTQYF. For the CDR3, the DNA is TGTGCCAGCACCTCAGGACTAGCGGTGTCAGATACGCAGTATTTT.

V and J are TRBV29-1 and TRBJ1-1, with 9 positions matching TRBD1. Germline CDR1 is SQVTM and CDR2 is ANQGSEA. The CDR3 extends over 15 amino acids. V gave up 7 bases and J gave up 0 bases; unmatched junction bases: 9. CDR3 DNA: TGCAGCGGGGGACAGGGATGGGGAATGAACACTGAAGCTTTCTTT. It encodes CSGGQGWGMNTEAFF.

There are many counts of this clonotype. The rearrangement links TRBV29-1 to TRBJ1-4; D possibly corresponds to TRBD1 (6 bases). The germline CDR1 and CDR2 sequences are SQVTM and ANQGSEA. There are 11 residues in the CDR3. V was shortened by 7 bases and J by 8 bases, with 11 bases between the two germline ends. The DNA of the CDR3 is TGCAGCGCCCGGGGGGCGGAAAAACTGTTTTTT. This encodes CSARGAEKLFF.

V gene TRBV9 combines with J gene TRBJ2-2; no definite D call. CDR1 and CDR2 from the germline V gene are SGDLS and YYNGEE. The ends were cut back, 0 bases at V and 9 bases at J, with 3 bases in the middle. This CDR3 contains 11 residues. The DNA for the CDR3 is TGTGCCAGCAGCGTAGGCCGGGAGCTGTTTTTT. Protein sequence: CASSVGRELFF.

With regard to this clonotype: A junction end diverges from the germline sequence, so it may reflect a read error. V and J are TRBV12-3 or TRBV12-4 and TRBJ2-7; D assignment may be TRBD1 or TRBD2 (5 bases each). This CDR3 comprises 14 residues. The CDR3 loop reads CASSLEGTPLQQHF. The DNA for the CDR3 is TGTGCCAGCAGTTTAGAAGGGACCCCGCTCCAGCAGCACTTC.